This T cell receptor (beta chain) stems from a study of cytomegalovirus exposure and HLA in healthy donors. Study findings and constraints: Most TCRs appeared rarely, but some public TCRs recurred in many donors. The classifier reportedly diagnosed cytomegalovirus status with high sensitivity and specificity.

The donors were members of the approximately 110-subject validation cohort (separate from the approximately 670-subject first cohort). Clones were sequenced by immunoSEQ multiplex PCR, and TCRdb holds only the in-frame ones, with some missing. This sample has fewer than 85,000 clones; approximately 90% occur once, and the top ten carry about 3.8%. Concerning this clone itself: Antigen specificity is unknown.

This clonotype was obtained from a woman under 30 in good health and CMV-seropositive. Sequences were obtained from PBMCs.

Here the CDR3 reads CASSPQGGMNEQFF. DNA of the CDR3: TGTGCCAGCAGCCCACAGGGAGGGATGAATGAGCAGTTCTTC. This chain links TRBV7-9 with TRBJ2-1, with a tentative D call TRBD2 (7 bases). Germline assignment: CDR1 SEHNR and CDR2 FQNEAQ (reference sequence). The CDR3 is made up of 14 amino acids. The V gene lost 5 bases and the J gene lost 7 bases, with 15 bases spanning the gap.